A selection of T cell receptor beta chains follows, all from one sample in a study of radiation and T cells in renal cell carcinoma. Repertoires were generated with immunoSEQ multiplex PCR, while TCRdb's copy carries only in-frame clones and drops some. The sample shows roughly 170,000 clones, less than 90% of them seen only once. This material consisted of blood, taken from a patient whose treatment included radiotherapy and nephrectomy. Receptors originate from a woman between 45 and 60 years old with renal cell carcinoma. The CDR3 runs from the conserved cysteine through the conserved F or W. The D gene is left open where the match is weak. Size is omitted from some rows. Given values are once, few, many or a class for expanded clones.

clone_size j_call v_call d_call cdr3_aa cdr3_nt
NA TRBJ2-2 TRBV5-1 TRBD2 CASSPRATSGSTGELFF TGCGCCAGCAGCCCCAGGGCTACTAGCGGGTCCACCGGGGAGCTGTTTTTT
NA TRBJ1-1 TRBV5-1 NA CASSSLGGALNTEAFF TGCGCCAGCAGCTCCTTGGGGGGTGCATTGAACACTGAAGCTTTCTTT
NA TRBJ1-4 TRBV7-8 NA CASSLYWGGEKLFF TGTGCCAGCAGCTTATACTGGGGAGGAGAAAAACTGTTTTTT
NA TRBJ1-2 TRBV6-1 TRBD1 CASSAWTGVGYTF TGTGCCAGCAGTGCCTGGACAGGGGTCGGCTACACCTTC
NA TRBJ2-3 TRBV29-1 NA CSVVRPEGTDTQYF TGCAGCGTGGTTAGACCCGAGGGCACAGATACGCAGTATTTT
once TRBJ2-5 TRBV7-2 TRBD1 CASSQGQNGQTQYF TGTGCCAGCAGCCAGGGACAGAACGGCCAGACCCAGTACTTC
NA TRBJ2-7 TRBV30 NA CAWGRGRSYEQYF TGTGCCTGGGGACGGGGGCGAAGCTACGAGCAGTACTTC
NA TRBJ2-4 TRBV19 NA CASSIRGGGVGNIQYF TGTGCCAGTAGTATACGGGGCGGCGGGGTAGGAAACATTCAGTACTTC
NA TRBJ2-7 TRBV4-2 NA CASSQVFWDRDSYEQYF TGTGCCAGCAGCCAAGTTTTCTGGGACCGCGACTCCTACGAGCAGTACTTC
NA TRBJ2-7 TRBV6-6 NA CASSYPSGGTYEQYF TGTGCCAGCAGCTACCCATCCGGGGGCACCTACGAGCAGTACTTC
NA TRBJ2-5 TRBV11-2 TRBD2 CASSFSGGSQETQYF TGTGCCAGCAGCTTTAGCGGGGGATCCCAAGAGACCCAGTACTTC
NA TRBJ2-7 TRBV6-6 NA CASTLQVGEQYF TGTGCCAGCACCCTTCAGGTAGGGGAGCAGTACTTC
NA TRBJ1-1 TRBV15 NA CATSRDYSTEAFF TGTGCCACCAGCAGAGATTACAGCACTGAAGCTTTCTTT
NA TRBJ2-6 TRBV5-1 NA CASSLGDGFSGANVLTF TGCGCCAGCAGCTTGGGGGACGGCTTTTCTGGGGCCAACGTCCTGACTTTC
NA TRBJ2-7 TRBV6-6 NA CASSGDTQGYEQYF TGTGCCAGCAGTGGAGACACCCAGGGCTACGAGCAGTACTTC
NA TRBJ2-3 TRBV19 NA CASDDISTDTQYF TGTGCCAGTGATGACATCAGCACAGATACGCAGTATTTT
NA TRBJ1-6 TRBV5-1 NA CASSLGPGTNSPLHF TGCGCCAGCAGCTTGGGTCCCGGAACCAATTCACCCCTCCACTTT
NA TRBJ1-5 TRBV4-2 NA CASSQGLGQPQHF TGTGCCAGCAGCCAAGGCCTAGGTCAGCCCCAGCATTTT
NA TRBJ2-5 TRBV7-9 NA CASTLSIPDRTSGTQYF TGTGCCAGCACCCTTAGTATCCCGGACCGCACCTCAGGGACCCAGTACTTC
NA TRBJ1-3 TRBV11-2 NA CASSLERAGNTIYF TGTGCCAGCAGCTTAGAGCGGGCTGGAAACACCATATATTTT
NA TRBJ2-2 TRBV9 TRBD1 CASHRDGTGVTGELFF TGTGCCAGCCACCGAGACGGGACAGGGGTAACCGGGGAGCTGTTTTTT
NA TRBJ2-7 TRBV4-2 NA CASSQDGWGQYEQYF TGTGCCAGCAGCCAAGACGGGTGGGGCCAATACGAGCAGTACTTC
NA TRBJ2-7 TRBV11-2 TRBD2 CASSPDGALAGGFSYEQYF TGTGCCAGCAGCCCAGATGGAGCACTAGCGGGGGGGTTCTCCTACGAGCAGTACTTC
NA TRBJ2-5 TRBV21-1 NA CASSSGLAGEQETQYF TGTGCCAGCAGCTCCGGACTAGCGGGGGAGCAAGAGACCCAGTACTTC
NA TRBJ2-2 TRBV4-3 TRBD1 CASSETPGQGAGTGELFF TGCGCCAGCAGCGAGACTCCGGGACAGGGGGCTGGCACCGGGGAGCTGTTTTTT
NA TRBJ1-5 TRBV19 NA CASSSGLEPQHF TGTGCCAGTAGTTCAGGGTTGGAGCCCCAGCATTTT
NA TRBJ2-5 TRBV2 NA CASSRAPGETQYF TGTGCCAGCAGTAGGGCCCCGGGGGAGACCCAGTACTTC
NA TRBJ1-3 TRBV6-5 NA CASSYGGGGNTIYF TGTGCCAGCAGTTACGGGGGGGGTGGAAACACCATATATTTT
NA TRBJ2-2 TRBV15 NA CATSRERTGELFF TGTGCCACCAGCAGAGAACGTACCGGGGAGCTGTTTTTT
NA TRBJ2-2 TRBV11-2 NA CASSLFLGGSRGTGELFF TGTGCCAGCAGCTTATTCCTGGGGGGATCCCGGGGCACCGGGGAGCTGTTTTTT
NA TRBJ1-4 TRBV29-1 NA CSVSPGGGMNNEKLFF TGCAGCGTTTCCCCGGGCGGAGGTATGAATAATGAAAAACTGTTTTTT
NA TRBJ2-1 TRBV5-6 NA CASSLAYYNEQFF TGTGCCAGCAGCTTGGCTTACTACAATGAGCAGTTCTTC
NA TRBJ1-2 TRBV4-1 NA CASSQDWNRDYGYTF TGCGCCAGCAGCCAAGATTGGAATCGCGACTATGGCTACACCTTC
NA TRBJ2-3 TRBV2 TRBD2 CASSAGGSDTQYF TGTGCCAGCTCAGCGGGGGGATCAGATACGCAGTATTTT
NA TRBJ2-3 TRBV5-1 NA CASSRIRGDTQYF TGCGCCAGCAGCCGGATCCGGGGGGATACGCAGTATTTT
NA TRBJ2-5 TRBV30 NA CAWSEGSGLQETQYF TGTGCCTGGAGTGAGGGGTCTGGGTTACAAGAGACCCAGTACTTC
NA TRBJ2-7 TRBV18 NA CASSPPSGAYEQYF TGTGCCAGCTCACCACCGTCAGGGGCCTACGAGCAGTACTTC
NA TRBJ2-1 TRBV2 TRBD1 CASRDRSYNEQFF TGTGCCAGCAGGGACAGGTCCTACAATGAGCAGTTCTTC
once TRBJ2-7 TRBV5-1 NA CASSLLGTIGYEQYF TGCGCCAGCAGCCTGCTCGGGACAATCGGGTACGAGCAGTACTTC
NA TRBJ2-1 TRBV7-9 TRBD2 CASGSLRGGLLHNEQFF TGTGCCAGCGGGAGTTTACGGGGGGGCCTCCTTCACAATGAGCAGTTCTTC
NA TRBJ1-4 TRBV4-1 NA CASSQDRAGNEKLFF TGCGCCAGCAGCCAAGATCGGGCAGGGAATGAAAAACTGTTTTTT
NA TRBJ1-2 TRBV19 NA CASLETAYPNYGYTF TGTGCCAGTCTGGAGACGGCGTACCCAAACTATGGCTACACCTTC
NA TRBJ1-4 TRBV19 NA CASSSRTGNEKLFF TGCGCCAGTAGCTCCCGGACGGGTAATGAAAAACTGTTTTTT
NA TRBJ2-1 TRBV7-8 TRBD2 CASSPRTRRANEQFF TGTGCCAGTTCGCCCAGGACTAGACGCGCAAATGAGCAGTTCTTC
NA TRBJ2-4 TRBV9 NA CASSVEAQGNIQYF TGTGCCAGCAGCGTAGAGGCACAGGGAAACATTCAGTACTTC
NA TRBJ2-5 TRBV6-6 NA CASSSGGGASGETQYF TGTGCCAGCAGTTCTGGGGGTGGGGCCTCGGGAGAGACCCAGTACTTC
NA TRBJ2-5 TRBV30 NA CAWRSQPWETQYF TGTGCCTGGAGATCTCAACCTTGGGAGACCCAGTACTTC
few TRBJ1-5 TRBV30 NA CAWSWGANQPQHF TGTGCCTGGAGTTGGGGGGCTAATCAGCCCCAGCATTTT